This TCR beta chain was obtained from a study of shared clonotypes between healthy human individuals (dated by TCRdb to the early 2020s). Some background on the complete study: A couple of women and a few men aged 18 to 49 years were included in the cohort. For each donor, CD4 naive and CD4 memory were each run on three plates, CD8 naive on two plates, and CD8 memory on one plate. To estimate repertoire size and how much clonotypes are shared between individuals, the study performed deep sequencing of blood TCR repertoires from a few healthy adults. Different laboratories and diverse techniques were used to prepare libraries and sequence TCR repertoires, to increase sequencing depth and limit assay-specific biases. Between about 0.94 and 8.9 billion PBMCs per donor were obtained by leukapheresis.

The paper as a whole reports these results and caveats: When a few donors were compared, the shared fraction of clonotypes was around 4.6% for naive CD4, over 3% for naive CD8, 2% to 2.5% for memory CD4, and 0.35% to 0.4% for memory CD8. Naive subsets generally had larger estimated clonotype richness than memory subsets. Even with the large sequencing depth, rarefaction of the sorted-subset datasets indicated that sequencing was incomplete. Because the study included a small number of donors, the genetic and exposure-history diversity represented was limited. Compared with non-shared clonotypes, the clonotypes found in all four sorted-subset donors had higher generation probabilities. Sampling was restricted to blood, and TCR repertoires in tissue are likely to differ from TCR repertoires in blood. Pairwise subsampling indicated that sequencing depth was expected to affect the degree of clonotype sharing among donors.

On this clone: The specificity of this receptor is unknown. No clone much larger than this one lies a single base away; base qualities are absent.

TCR CDR3 regions were amplified from genomic DNA by multiplex PCR using the deep immunoSEQ assay. Extracted genomic DNA from each cell subset was spread evenly across all wells of several immunoSEQ 96-well plates, with each plate serving as a replicate. For sorted subsets, each replicate PCR was loaded with about 0.2 ug genomic DNA, equivalent to approximately 33,000 T cell genomes. Purified libraries were measured with a Qubit 3.0 fluorometer, size-checked on a Bioanalyzer 2100, and measured again with the KAPA Library Quantification kit. Every immunoSEQ 96-well plate was sequenced on a separate single-read 150-cycle Illumina NextSeq 550 flow cell. As for the original processing: The immunoSEQ output contained only junctional sequences without quality scores, so filtering could not match that applied to full-length reads. Sequences were annotated with PyIR, a Python wrapper for IgBLAST v1.9, and V/J genes and CDR3 were assigned using IMGT germline references. Any read was removed if the V/J assignment was weak (E-value above 1e-6), the CDR3 was missing, or the read contained stop codons, out-of-frame junctions, or ambiguous translated residues. A V3J clonotype was defined by an identical inferred V gene, J gene, and CDR3 amino acid sequence. To compute the percentage overlap between repertoires, the number of shared unique clonotypes was divided by the size of the smaller repertoire. Repertoire richness was assessed with RTK rarefaction, the Chao1 estimator, and Recon v2.1 estimates of unobserved clonotypes. OLGA was used to compute generation probabilities for all TCRbeta clonotypes that the gDNA method yielded from several donors. Not all clones reach the TCRdb copy of this immuneACCESS table, which keeps in-frame sequences only. Checked studies attribute under half of the gap to unresolved V genes and leave the rest unexplained. For V, J and clone size, that table is used; D and trimming come from the DNA. The sample has 1.5 million to 2.5 million clones on record, just under 95% of them singletons. Around 1% of the sample rests with the top ten.

CD8 naive samples were CD45RO-negative cells positively selected for CCR7, giving a CD45RA+CCR7+ population that excluded TemRA cells. Healthy HIV-negative adults with no recently reported acute infections or vaccinations were included as donors. Only Caucasian adults living in Nashville, Tennessee, USA were represented among the donors. Blood was collected by leukapheresis, and PBMCs were isolated by Ficoll-Histopaque density gradient centrifugation and then cryopreserved in liquid nitrogen vapor phase. Analytical flow cytometry was used to check the purity and quantity of each magnetically sorted T cell population. Genomic DNA was isolated from every sorted fraction and measured by UV absorbance on a Nanodrop 2000c. V and J are truncated by 0 bases and 4 bases respectively, leaving an intervening sequence of 4 bases. Inclusive of the bounding cysteine and phenylalanine, the CDR3 is 13 residues long. Only the CDR3 DNA stays, 39 bases, in frame from base 1. Taken from the germline V gene (reference sequence), the CDR1 and CDR2 loops are SEHNR and FQNEAQ.

The chain joins TRBV7-9 to TRBJ2-1; confidence is insufficient to name the D gene. The source material was naive CD8+ T cells sorted from blood. In light of the paper, this sample's cell subset or site label describes: CD45RA+CCR7+. The source of this sequence is a young man in good health. In nucleotides, the sequence is TGTGCCAGCAGCTTAGCCGTATACAATGAGCAGTTCTTC. This encodes CASSLAVYNEQFF.